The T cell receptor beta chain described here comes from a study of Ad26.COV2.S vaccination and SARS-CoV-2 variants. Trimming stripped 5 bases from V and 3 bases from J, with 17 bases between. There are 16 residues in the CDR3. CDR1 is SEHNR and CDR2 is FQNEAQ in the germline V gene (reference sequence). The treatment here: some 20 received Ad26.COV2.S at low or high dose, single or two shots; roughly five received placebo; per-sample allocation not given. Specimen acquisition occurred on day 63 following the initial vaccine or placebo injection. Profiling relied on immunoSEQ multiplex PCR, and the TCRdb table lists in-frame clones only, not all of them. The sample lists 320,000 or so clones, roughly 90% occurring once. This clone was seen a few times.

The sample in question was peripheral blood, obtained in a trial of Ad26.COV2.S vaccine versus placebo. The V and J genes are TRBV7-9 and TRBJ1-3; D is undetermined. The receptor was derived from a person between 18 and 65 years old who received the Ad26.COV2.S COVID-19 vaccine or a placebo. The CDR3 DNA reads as TGTGCCAGCAGCCCTGGTTCGGGCAGTCGTGGAAACACCATATATTTT. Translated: CASSPGSGSRGNTIYF.